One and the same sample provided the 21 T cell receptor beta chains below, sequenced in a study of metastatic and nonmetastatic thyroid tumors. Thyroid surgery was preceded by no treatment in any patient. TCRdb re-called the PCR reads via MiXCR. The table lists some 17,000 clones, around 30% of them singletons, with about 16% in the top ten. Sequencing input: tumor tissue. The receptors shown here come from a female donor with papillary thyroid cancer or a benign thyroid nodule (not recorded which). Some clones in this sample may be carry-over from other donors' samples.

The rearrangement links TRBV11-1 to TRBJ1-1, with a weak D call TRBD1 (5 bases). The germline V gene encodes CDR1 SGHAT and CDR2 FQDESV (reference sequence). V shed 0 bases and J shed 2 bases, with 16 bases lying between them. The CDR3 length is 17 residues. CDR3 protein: CASSLAGPGHINTEAFF. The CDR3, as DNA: TGTGCCAGCAGCTTAGCGGGACCAGGACACATAAACACTGAAGCTTTCTTT.

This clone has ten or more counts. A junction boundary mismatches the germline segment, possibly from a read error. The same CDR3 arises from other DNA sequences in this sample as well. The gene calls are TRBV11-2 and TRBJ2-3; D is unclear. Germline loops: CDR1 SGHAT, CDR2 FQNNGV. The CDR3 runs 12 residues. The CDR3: CASSLAEDTQYF. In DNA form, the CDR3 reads TGTGCCAGCAGTTTAGCAGAAGATACGCAGTATTTT.

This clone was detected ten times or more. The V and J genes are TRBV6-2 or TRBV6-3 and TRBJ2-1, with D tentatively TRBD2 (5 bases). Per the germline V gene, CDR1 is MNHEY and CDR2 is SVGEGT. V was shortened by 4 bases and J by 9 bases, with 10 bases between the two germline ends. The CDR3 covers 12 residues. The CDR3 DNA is TGTGCCAGCAGTTTGTCCGCGGGTGAGCAGTTCTTC. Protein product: CASSLSAGEQFF.

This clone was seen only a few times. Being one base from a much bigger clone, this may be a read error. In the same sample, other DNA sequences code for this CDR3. CDR3 amino acids: CASTESQGTTDTQYF. The CDR3 coding sequence is TGCGCCAGCACCGAGAGCCAAGGTACCACAGATACGCAGTATTTT. The chain employs TRBV4-1 and TRBJ2-3; D remains unclear. Looked up from germline, CDR1 is MGHRA and CDR2 is YSYEKL. The CDR3 is 15 residues long. Trimming stripped 7 bases from V and 2 bases from J, with 16 bases between.

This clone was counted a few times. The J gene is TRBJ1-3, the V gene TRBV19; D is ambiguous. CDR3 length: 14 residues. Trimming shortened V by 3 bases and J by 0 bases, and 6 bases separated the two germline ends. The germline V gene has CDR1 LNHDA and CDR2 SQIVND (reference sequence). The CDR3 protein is CASSISDSGNTIYF. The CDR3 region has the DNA TGTGCCAGTAGTATCTCCGACTCTGGAAACACCATATATTTT. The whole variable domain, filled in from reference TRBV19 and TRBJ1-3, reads DGGITQSPKYLFRKEGQNVTLSCEQNLNHDAMYWYRQDPGQGLRLIYYSQIVNDFQKGDIAEGYSVSREKKESFPLTVTSAQKNPTAFYLCASSISDSGNTIYFGEGSWLTVV.

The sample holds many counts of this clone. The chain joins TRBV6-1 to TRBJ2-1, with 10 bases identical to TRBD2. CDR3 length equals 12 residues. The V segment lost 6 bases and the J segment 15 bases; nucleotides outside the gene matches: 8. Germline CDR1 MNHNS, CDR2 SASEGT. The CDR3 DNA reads TGTGCCAGCAGCCCCAGCGGGAGGGACTGGTTCTTC. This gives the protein CASSPSGRDWFF.

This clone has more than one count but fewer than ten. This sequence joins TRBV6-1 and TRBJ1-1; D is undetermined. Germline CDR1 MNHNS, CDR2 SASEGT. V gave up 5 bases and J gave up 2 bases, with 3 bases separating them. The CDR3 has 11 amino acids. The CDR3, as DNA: TGTGCCAGCAGTCACAACACTGAAGCTTTCTTT. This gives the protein CASSHNTEAFF.

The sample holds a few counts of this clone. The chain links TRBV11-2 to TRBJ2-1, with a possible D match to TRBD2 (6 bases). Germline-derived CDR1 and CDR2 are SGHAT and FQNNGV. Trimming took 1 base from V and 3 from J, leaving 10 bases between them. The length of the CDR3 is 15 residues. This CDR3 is CASSLGDSGYNEQFF. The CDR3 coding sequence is TGTGCCAGCAGCTTAGGTGATAGCGGCTACAATGAGCAGTTCTTC.

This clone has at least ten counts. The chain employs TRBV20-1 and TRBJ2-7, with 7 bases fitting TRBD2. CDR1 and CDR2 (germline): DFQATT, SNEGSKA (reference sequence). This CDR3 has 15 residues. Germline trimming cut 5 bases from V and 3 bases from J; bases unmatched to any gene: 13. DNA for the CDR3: TGCAGTGCTGTACTGCTAGCGGCTCATGTCTACGAGCAGTACTTC. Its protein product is CSAVLLAAHVYEQYF.

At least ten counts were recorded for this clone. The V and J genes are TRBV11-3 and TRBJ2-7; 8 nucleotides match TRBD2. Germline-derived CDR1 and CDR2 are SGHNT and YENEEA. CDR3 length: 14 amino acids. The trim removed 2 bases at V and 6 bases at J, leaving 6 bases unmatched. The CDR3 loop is CASSLTAGAVEQYF. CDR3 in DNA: TGTGCCAGCAGCTTAACAGCGGGAGCGGTCGAGCAGTACTTC.

CDR3 region: CASSYSSSPGNEQFF. In DNA, the CDR3 is TGTGCCAGCAGTTACTCGAGTTCCCCAGGCAATGAGCAGTTCTTC. This chain links TRBV6-2 or TRBV6-3 with TRBJ2-1, with D hard to call. CDR1 is MNHEY, CDR2 SVGEGT, per germline. The CDR3 spans 15 residues. V dropped 0 bases and J dropped 6 bases, with 12 bases sitting between them.

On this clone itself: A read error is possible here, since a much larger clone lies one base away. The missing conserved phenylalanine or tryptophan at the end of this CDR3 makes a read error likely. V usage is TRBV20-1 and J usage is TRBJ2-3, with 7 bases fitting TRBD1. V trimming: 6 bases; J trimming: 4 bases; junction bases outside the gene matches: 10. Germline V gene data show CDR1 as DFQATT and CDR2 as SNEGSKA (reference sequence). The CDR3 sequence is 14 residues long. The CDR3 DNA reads TGCAGTGCCGAAATAGACAGGGTATCAGATACGCAGTATGTT. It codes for CSAEIDRVSDTQYV.

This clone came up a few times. Here the CDR3 reads CASSRGQGAYEQYF. The CDR3, as DNA: TGTGCCAGCTCAAGAGGCCAGGGGGCTTACGAGCAGTACTTC. The chain has TRBV18 and TRBJ2-7, with TRBD1 identical over 8 bases. Germline V CDR1 and CDR2: KGHSH, LQKENI. The V and J ends lost 5 bases and 4 bases, in that order; junction bases with no gene match: 7. The CDR3 sequence is 14 residues long.

The CDR3 coding sequence is TGTGCCACCAGCCGACAGGGAACCGGGGAGCTGTTTTTT. As protein: CATSRQGTGELFF. The genes are TRBV24-1 and TRBJ2-2, with 7 bases fitting TRBD1. Germline CDR1 and CDR2: KGHDR and SFDVKD. V shed 7 bases, J shed 5 bases, and the junction held 3 bases outside the gene matches. The CDR3 consists of 13 residues.

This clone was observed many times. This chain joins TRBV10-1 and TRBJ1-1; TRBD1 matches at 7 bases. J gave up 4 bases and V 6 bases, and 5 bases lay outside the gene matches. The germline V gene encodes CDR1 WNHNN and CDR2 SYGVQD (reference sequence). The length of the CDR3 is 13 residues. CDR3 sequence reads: CASSKTGITEAFF. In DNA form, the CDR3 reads TGCGCCAGCAGCAAGACAGGGATCACTGAAGCTTTCTTT.

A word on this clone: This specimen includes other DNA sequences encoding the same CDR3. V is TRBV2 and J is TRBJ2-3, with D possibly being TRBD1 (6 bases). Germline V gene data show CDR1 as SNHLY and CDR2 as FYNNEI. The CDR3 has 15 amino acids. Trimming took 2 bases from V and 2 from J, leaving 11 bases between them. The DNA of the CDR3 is TGTGCCAGCAGTGAAACAGGGTCCTCCACAGATACGCAGTATTTT. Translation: CASSETGSSTDTQYF.

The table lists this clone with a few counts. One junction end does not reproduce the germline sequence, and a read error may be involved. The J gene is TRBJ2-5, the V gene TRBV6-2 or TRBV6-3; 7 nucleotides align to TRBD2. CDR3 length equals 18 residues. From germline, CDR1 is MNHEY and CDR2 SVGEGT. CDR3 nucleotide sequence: TGTGCCAGCAGTTACACGGATCCTAGCGGTGCTCTTCAAGAGACCCATTACTTC. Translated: CASSYTDPSGALQETHYF.

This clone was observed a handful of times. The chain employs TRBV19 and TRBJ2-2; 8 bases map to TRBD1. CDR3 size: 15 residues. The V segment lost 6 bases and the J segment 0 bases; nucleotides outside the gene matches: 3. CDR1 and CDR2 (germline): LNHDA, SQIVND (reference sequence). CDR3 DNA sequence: TGTGCCAGTAGACAGGGGGGAGCGAACACCGGGGAGCTGTTTTTT. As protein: CASRQGGANTGELFF. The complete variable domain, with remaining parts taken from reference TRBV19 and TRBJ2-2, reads DGGITQSPKYLFRKEGQNVTLSCEQNLNHDAMYWYRQDPGQGLRLIYYSQIVNDFQKGDIAEGYSVSREKKESFPLTVTSAQKNPTAFYLCASRQGGANTGELFFGEGSRLTVL.

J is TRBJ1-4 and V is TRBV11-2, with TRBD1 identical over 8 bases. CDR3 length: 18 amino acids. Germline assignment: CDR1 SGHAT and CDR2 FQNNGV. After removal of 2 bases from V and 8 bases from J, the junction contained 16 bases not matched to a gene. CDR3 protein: CASSLRPGTGGVDEKLFF. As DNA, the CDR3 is TGTGCCAGCAGCTTACGTCCCGGGACAGGCGGGGTGGACGAAAAACTGTTTTTT.

The CDR3 region is CASSLDGWGTYTGELFF. DNA for the CDR3: TGCGCCAGCAGCTTGGATGGGTGGGGGACTTACACCGGGGAGCTGTTTTTT. The genes are TRBV5-1 and TRBJ2-2; D is perhaps TRBD2 (6 bases). This CDR3 is 17 amino acids long. The V gene's germline CDR1 is SGHRS and CDR2 YFSETQ. V gave up 0 bases and J gave up 3 bases, with 15 bases separating them.

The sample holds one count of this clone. The CDR3 DNA reads as TGTGCCAGCGAGGATAGGGGCAGGGGTAGCAATCAGCCCCAGCATTTT. Encoded protein: CASEDRGRGSNQPQHF. The chain is built from TRBV2 and TRBJ1-5; maybe TRBD1 (6 bases). The CDR3 contains 16 residues. Trimming pared 8 bases from V and 0 bases from J, leaving 17 bases between. Germline CDR1 reads SNHLY; CDR2 reads FYNNEI.